The 31 T cell receptor beta chains in this list originate from one sample, sequenced in a study of Ad26.COV2.S vaccination and SARS-CoV-2 variants. The repertoire was sequenced with immunoSEQ multiplex PCR; TCRdb's copy has only in-frame clones and lacks some. The table lists about 350,000 clones, roughly 94% of them singletons, with 3.9% in the top ten. Sequencing used peripheral blood, obtained after recovery from COVID-19. These receptors were taken from a human donor who had recovered from COVID-19.

V gene TRBV18 combines with J gene TRBJ1-4, with D tentatively TRBD1 (5 bases). The CDR3 length is 14 residues. Trimming left V 6 bases short and J 0 bases short, with 8 bases between. CDR1 and CDR2 from the germline V gene are KGHSH and LQKENI. The CDR3 loop is CASSDSATNEKLFF. The CDR3 DNA is TGTGCCAGCTCCGACAGCGCAACTAATGAAAAACTGTTTTTT.

V and J are TRBV6-2 or TRBV6-3 and TRBJ2-5; possible D gene TRBD1, 5 bases. V was clipped by 2 bases and J by 4 bases, with 8 bases between them. The CDR3 is 13 amino acids. In germline, CDR1 is MNHEY, CDR2 SVGEGT. Here the CDR3 reads CASSYVGRETQYF. The CDR3 DNA follows: TGTGCCAGCAGTTACGTGGGGCGAGAGACCCAGTACTTC.

In DNA form, the CDR3 reads TGTGCCATCGACGCTACAGGGGCTGGGGACGAGCAGTACTTC. Amino acid sequence: CAIDATGAGDEQYF. The chain uses TRBV10-3 and TRBJ2-7; 7 nucleotides match TRBD1. The trim removed 8 bases at V and 5 bases at J, leaving 12 bases unmatched. The CDR3 has 14 amino acids. The germline V gene encodes CDR1 ENHRY and CDR2 SYGVKD.

The V and J genes are TRBV9 and TRBJ2-7; TRBD2 might be the D (6 bases). V lost 0 bases and J lost 0, with 10 bases in between. The germline V gene has CDR1 SGDLS and CDR2 YYNGEE. The CDR3 contains 15 residues. CDR3 region: CASSVGDSRSYEQYF. CDR3 sequence (DNA): TGTGCCAGCAGCGTAGGGGACTCCCGCTCCTACGAGCAGTACTTC.

V is TRBV9 and J is TRBJ1-2; tentatively, D is TRBD1 (6 bases). Looked up from germline, CDR1 is SGDLS and CDR2 is YYNGEE. The V gene lost 0 bases and the J gene lost 3 bases, with 15 bases spanning the gap. The CDR3 is made up of 16 amino acids. This chain's CDR3 is CASSVARTAVDYGYTF. In DNA, the CDR3 is TGTGCCAGCAGCGTAGCTAGGACAGCCGTCGACTATGGCTACACCTTC.

The chain has TRBV5-5 and TRBJ1-1, with 9 bases fitting TRBD1. CDR1 is SGHKS, CDR2 YYEKEE, per germline (reference sequence). Trimming took 4 bases from V and 3 from J; bases not matched to a gene: 1. The CDR3 totals 13 residues. The CDR3 nucleotides read TGTGCCAGCAGCCACAGGGGGCACACTGAAGCTTTCTTT. Its protein is CASSHRGHTEAFF.

The J gene is TRBJ1-2, the V gene TRBV6-5; D gene unclear. There are 14 residues in the CDR3. The V end lost 2 bases, the J end lost 6 bases, and 13 bases lay between the germline ends. CDR1 and CDR2 from the germline V gene are MNHEY and SVGAGI. CDR3 DNA sequence: TGTGCCAGCAGTTACCAACCTACAAGGGATGGCTACACCTTC. Protein sequence: CASSYQPTRDGYTF.

The chain has TRBV6-6 and TRBJ2-2; D remains unclear. Trimming took 11 bases from V and 0 from J, leaving 13 bases between them. The germline V gene encodes CDR1 MNHNY and CDR2 SVGAGI (reference sequence). The CDR3 covers 14 residues. The CDR3 nucleotides read TGTGCCGGCCGAAGAACAACGAACACCGGGGAGCTGTTTTTT. It specifies CAGRRTTNTGELFF.

The CDR3 protein is CASSFSRNYGYTF. The CDR3 DNA is TGTGCCAGCAGCTTTTCGAGGAACTATGGCTACACCTTC. The chain carries TRBV7-8 and TRBJ1-2; D not certain. The CDR3 runs to 13 residues. The germline V gene has CDR1 SGHVS and CDR2 FQNEAQ. Trimming left V 3 bases short and J 2 bases short, with 7 bases between.

CDR3 nucleotide sequence: TGTGCCAGCAGCCCAACCAGGGGAAATACGCAGTATTTT. It specifies CASSPTRGNTQYF. J is TRBJ2-3 and V is TRBV13; tentatively, D is TRBD1 (6 bases). V was cut by 5 bases and J by 7 bases, with 13 bases left in between. CDR1 and CDR2 from the germline V gene are PRHDT and FYEKMQ (reference sequence). The CDR3 runs to 13 residues.

The V call is TRBV4-1, the J call TRBJ2-2; a weak D match, TRBD2 (7 bases). This CDR3 is built from 18 residues. V lost 4 bases to trimming and J lost 7 bases, with 25 bases between them. Germline V gives CDR1 MGHRA, CDR2 YSYEKL. CDR3 sequence reads: CASSRGWWGAREDGELFF. The CDR3 DNA is TGCGCCAGCAGCCGAGGATGGTGGGGGGCTCGGGAGGACGGGGAGCTGTTTTTT.

The rearrangement joins TRBV12-1 to TRBJ2-5. TRBV12-1 is annotated as a pseudogene. The CDR3 totals 13 residues. Here the CDR3 reads CASSFSGKETQYF. Here the CDR3 DNA reads TGTGCCAGCAGCTTCTCCGGCAAAGAGACCCAGTACTTC.

The chain links TRBV9 to TRBJ2-1; D is perhaps TRBD2 (6 bases). CDR3 size: 17 residues. V lost 0 bases and J 3 bases, leaving 16 bases between the germline ends. Germline V lookup: CDR1 SGDLS, CDR2 YYNGEE. CDR3 sequence reads: CASSVGRGGVNYNEQFF. In DNA form, the CDR3 reads TGTGCCAGCAGCGTAGGGAGGGGCGGCGTCAACTACAATGAGCAGTTCTTC.

The chain links TRBV5-1 to TRBJ2-1; D tentatively reads TRBD1 or TRBD2 (5 bases each). V was trimmed by 5 bases and J by 9 bases, leaving 21 bases between them. CDR1 and CDR2 from the germline V gene are SGHRS and YFSETQ. This CDR3 comprises 15 residues. CDR3 sequence: CASRGFDSTGGEQFF. CDR3 nucleotides: TGCGCCAGCAGGGGATTCGACAGCACCGGAGGTGAGCAGTTCTTC.

The chain has TRBV7-9 and TRBJ1-4; the D gene is possibly TRBD1 (5 bases). The CDR3 consists of 15 residues. Germline values: CDR1 SEHNR, CDR2 FQNEAQ (reference sequence). Between the trimmed V and J ends, which lost 1 base and 3 bases, there was a span of 9 bases. The CDR3 DNA follows: TGTGCCAGCAGCTTAGAAGGGGCGTCTAATGAAAAACTGTTTTTT. It specifies CASSLEGASNEKLFF.

In DNA, the CDR3 is TGTGCCAGCAGTGAGATTAGCGGGGGGTACTACAATGAGCAGTTCTTC. Translating gives CASSEISGGYYNEQFF. The chain combines TRBV6-1 with TRBJ2-1; 10 positions match TRBD2. The CDR3 length is 16 residues. J lost 3 bases, V lost 3 bases, and 5 bases had no gene match. Germline-derived CDR1 and CDR2 are MNHNS and SASEGT.

This clone came up once. This chain connects TRBV28 to TRBJ2-5; tentative D call: TRBD1 (6 bases). This CDR3 is 13 amino acids long. The germline V gene has CDR1 MDHEN and CDR2 SYDVKM. Trimming shortened V by 6 bases and J by 5 bases, and 13 bases separated the two germline ends. The CDR3 sequence is CASSKDRFETQYF. The CDR3 DNA is TGTGCCAGCAGCAAAGACAGGTTCGAGACCCAGTACTTC. Looking up the rest from reference TRBV28 and TRBJ2-5 gives the full variable domain: DVKVTQSSRYLVKRTGEKVFLECVQDMDHENMFWYRQDPGLGLRLIYFSYDVKMKEKGDIPEGYSVSREKKERFSLILESASTNQTSMYLCASSKDRFETQYFGPGTRLLVL.

The rearrangement links TRBV7-8 to TRBJ2-7, with D perhaps TRBD1 (5 bases). Germline V lookup: CDR1 SGHVS, CDR2 FQNEAQ. The CDR3 totals 15 residues. The germline V and J ends were trimmed by 1 base and 2 bases, with 12 bases remaining between them. Written as DNA, the CDR3 is TGTGCCAGCAGCTTAGACACAGGACACACCTACGAGCAGTACTTC. It is translated as CASSLDTGHTYEQYF.

CDR3 amino acids: CASSLDPRSRVTEAFF. CDR3 DNA sequence: TGTGCCAGCAGCTTAGATCCGCGATCCCGGGTCACTGAAGCTTTCTTT. The V call is TRBV11-2, the J call TRBJ1-1; D remains unclear. Trimming took 0 bases from V and 4 from J, leaving 15 bases between them. Germline V lookup: CDR1 SGHAT, CDR2 FQNNGV. The CDR3 spans 16 residues. Full variable domain (remainder filled in from reference TRBV11-2 and TRBJ1-1): EAGVAQSPRYKIIEKRQSVAFWCNPISGHATLYWYQQILGQGPKLLIQFQNNGVVDDSQLPKDRFSAERLKGVDSTLKIQPAKLEDSAVYLCASSLDPRSRVTEAFFGQGTRLTVV.

V gene TRBV29-1 combines with J gene TRBJ2-1; 9 bases are a match to TRBD2. This CDR3 region has 15 residues. Germline-derived CDR1 and CDR2 are SQVTM and ANQGSEA. V lost 3 bases, J lost 3 bases, and 6 bases stayed unmatched. Written as DNA, the CDR3 is TGCAGCGTTGATAGGGCGGGGGGGAGCTACAATGAGCAGTTCTTC. Translated, it gives CSVDRAGGSYNEQFF.

The rearrangement links TRBV18 to TRBJ1-1; D might be TRBD1 (6 bases). The V end was cut by 4 bases, the J end by 4 bases, with 13 bases between. CDR1 KGHSH and CDR2 LQKENI come from the germline V gene. The CDR3 contains 14 residues. Here the CDR3 DNA reads TGTGCCAGCTCACTCCAAACAGGGTCCACTGAAGCTTTCTTT. This gives the protein CASSLQTGSTEAFF.

This sequence joins TRBV4-3 and TRBJ1-2; perhaps TRBD1 as D (6 bases). The CDR3 has 16 amino acids. Trimming stripped 3 bases from V and 2 bases from J, with 16 bases between. Germline loops: CDR1 LGHNA, CDR2 YSLEER. CDR3 loop: CASSHSTIQGNYGYTF. The CDR3 bases are TGCGCCAGCAGCCACTCGACTATACAGGGCAACTATGGCTACACCTTC.

The CDR3 protein is CASSKGPRGLGDQPQHF. The CDR3 region has the DNA TGTGCCAGCAGCAAAGGCCCCAGGGGGCTAGGTGATCAGCCCCAGCATTTT. V and J are TRBV21-1 and TRBJ1-5; no check of the table's D call, TRBD1, against the DNA was made. TRBV21-1 is marked as a pseudogene. This CDR3 has 17 residues.

This chain uses TRBV27 with TRBJ2-7; 7 positions match TRBD1. The germline V gene has CDR1 MNHEY and CDR2 SMNVEV (reference sequence). J was trimmed by 0 bases and V by 2 bases; bases with no gene match: 4. The CDR3 has 15 amino acids. As DNA, the CDR3 is TGTGCCAGCAGTTTACCGGGACAGCACTCCTACGAGCAGTACTTC. Translation gives CASSLPGQHSYEQYF.

The V gene is TRBV5-1, the J gene TRBJ1-6; a possible D gene is TRBD1 (5 bases). The CDR3 is 17 residues long. V shed 3 bases and J shed 0 bases, with 13 bases lying between them. Germline values: CDR1 SGHRS, CDR2 YFSETQ. This CDR3 reads CASSSAGRSSYNSPLHF. The CDR3 DNA reads TGCGCCAGCAGCTCGGCAGGGAGGAGCTCCTATAATTCACCCCTCCACTTT. Filled out from reference TRBV5-1 and TRBJ1-6, the complete variable domain reads KAGVTQTPRYLIKTRGQQVTLSCSPISGHRSVSWYQQTPGQGLQFLFEYFSETQRNKGNFPGRFSGRQFSNSRSEMNVSTLELGDSALYLCASSSAGRSSYNSPLHFGNGTRLTVT.

The chain uses TRBV3-1 (or the pseudogene TRBV3-2) and TRBJ1-1; 8 bases are a match to TRBD1. V dropped 4 bases and J dropped 6; count of bases not matched to a gene: 16. This CDR3 has 17 residues. The germline V gene has CDR1 LGHDT and CDR2 YNNKEL (reference sequence). The CDR3 is CASSLYQTGASSAEAFF. The CDR3 DNA is TGTGCCAGCAGCCTATATCAGACAGGGGCGAGTAGCGCTGAAGCTTTCTTT.

This chain uses TRBV19 with TRBJ2-2; TRBD1 agrees at 9 bases. Germline V lookup: CDR1 LNHDA, CDR2 SQIVND (reference sequence). The CDR3 extends over 17 amino acids. Losses at the gene ends were 6 bases for V and 1 base for J; bases not matched to a gene: 9. The CDR3 sequence: CASREQGARKNTGELFF. CDR3 sequence (DNA): TGTGCCAGTAGAGAACAGGGGGCCCGGAAGAACACCGGGGAGCTGTTTTTT. The complete variable domain, with remaining parts taken from reference TRBV19 and TRBJ2-2, reads DGGITQSPKYLFRKEGQNVTLSCEQNLNHDAMYWYRQDPGQGLRLIYYSQIVNDFQKGDIAEGYSVSREKKESFPLTVTSAQKNPTAFYLCASREQGARKNTGELFFGEGSRLTVL.

In this sample, this clone turned up once. The J gene is TRBJ1-3, the V gene TRBV2; a possible D gene is TRBD1 (6 bases). Germline V lookup: CDR1 SNHLY, CDR2 FYNNEI. V was trimmed by 1 base and J by 1 base, leaving 8 bases between them. The CDR3 runs to 15 residues. In DNA, the CDR3 is TGTGCCAGCAGTGAAGACAGGGCATCTGGAAACACCATATATTTT. It specifies CASSEDRASGNTIYF.

The rearrangement joins TRBV6-5 to TRBJ2-7, with D unresolved. The CDR3 consists of 13 residues. Germline V gene lookup returns CDR1 MNHEY and CDR2 SVGAGI. V dropped 2 bases and J dropped 1 base, with 6 bases sitting between them. Written as DNA, the CDR3 is TGTGCCAGCAGTTACAGGCAGTCCTACGAGCAGTACTTC. Residues: CASSYRQSYEQYF.

The chain combines TRBV7-6 with TRBJ2-3, with D perhaps matching TRBD1 (5 bases). The germline V and J ends were trimmed by 1 base and 0 bases, with 8 bases remaining between them. This CDR3 contains 15 residues. CDR1 is SGHVS and CDR2 is FNYEAQ in the germline V gene. Here the CDR3 reads CASSLGPGSTDTQYF. CDR3 nucleotides: TGTGCCAGCAGCTTAGGGCCAGGGAGCACAGATACGCAGTATTTT.

V gene TRBV6-5 combines with J gene TRBJ1-4; D is uncertain. Germline V lookup: CDR1 MNHEY, CDR2 SVGAGI. The CDR3 is made up of 12 amino acids. Trimming took off 0 bases at V and 8 bases at J, with 4 bases between the two ends. CDR3 DNA: TGTGCCAGCAGTTACTCGGGCGAAAAACTGTTTTTT. It encodes CASSYSGEKLFF.